This TCR beta chain was sequenced for a study of T-cell memory formation after mild COVID-19. Background on the study: TCR clusters mostly belonged to single donors.

This clonotype was picked up a small number of times. The target antigen is unknown. Germline V gives CDR1 SGDLS, CDR2 YYNGEE. This CDR3 has 14 residues. The V end was cut by 3 bases, the J end by 7 bases, with 14 bases between. Study observations and caveats: The appearance of some responding clones in pre-infection memory suggested that cross-reactive memory joined. Mainly in CM and EM were contracting CD4+ clones; CD8+ were in EMRA.

TCRdb redid the calling of the 5' RACE reads with MiXCR, one entry per CDR3 protein. The sample carries 250,000 to 300,000 distinct CDR3 sequences, roughly 16% recorded once. This receptor was obtained from a man aged 18 to 30 who had mild COVID-19 (a few samples of this study predate the infection). Cell type and time point are not known. Sequencing used PBMCs or a T cell subset sorted from them (not recorded which). The J gene is TRBJ1-5, the V gene TRBV9; possible D gene TRBD1, 6 bases. The CDR3 nucleotides are TGTGCCAGCAGCGGGAGCCTCCAGGGGCAGCCCCAGCATTTT. Its protein is CASSGSLQGQPQHF.